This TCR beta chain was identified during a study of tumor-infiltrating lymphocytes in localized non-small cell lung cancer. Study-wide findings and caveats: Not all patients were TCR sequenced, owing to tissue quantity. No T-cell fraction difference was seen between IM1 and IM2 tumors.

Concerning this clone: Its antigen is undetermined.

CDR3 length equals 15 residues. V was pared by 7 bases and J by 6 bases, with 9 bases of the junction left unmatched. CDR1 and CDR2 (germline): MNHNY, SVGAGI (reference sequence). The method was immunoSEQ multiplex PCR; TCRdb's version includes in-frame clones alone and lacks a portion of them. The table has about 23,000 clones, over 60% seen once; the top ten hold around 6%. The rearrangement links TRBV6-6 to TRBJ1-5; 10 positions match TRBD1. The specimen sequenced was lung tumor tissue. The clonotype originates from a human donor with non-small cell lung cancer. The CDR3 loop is CASTPGTGVVQPQHF. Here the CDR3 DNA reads TGTGCCAGCACTCCCGGGACAGGGGTTGTTCAGCCCCAGCATTTT.